Shown below are 13 T cell receptor beta chains from a single sample sequenced in a study of T-cell reconstitution after alpha-beta-depleted transplantation in children. Unique molecular identifiers featured in how the TCRbeta library was prepared. From the PCR reads, TCRdb called clonotypes with MiXCR, one entry per CDR3 protein. The repertoire holds roughly 490,000 distinct CDR3 sequences, with approximately 10% as singletons. The sample in question was PBMCs, mostly from graft donor cells, obtained 180 days after TCRalphabeta/CD19-depleted stem cell transplant. Every receptor here comes from a female patient aged 2 to 10 who had a stem cell transplant for aplastic anemia, so the T cells may come from the graft donor.

This clonotype showed up many times. The genes are TRBV4-2 and TRBJ2-2; D gene unclear. Trimming removed 1 base from V and 1 base from J, with 16 bases in between. Germline V gene data show CDR1 as LGHNA and CDR2 as YNFKEQ. The CDR3 runs to 18 residues. The CDR3 region is CASSQGLGPMMNTGELFF. The CDR3 DNA sequence: TGTGCCAGCAGCCAAGGTTTAGGGCCTATGATGAACACCGGGGAGCTGTTTTTT.

The chain is built from TRBV2 and TRBJ1-1, with D unresolved. The CDR3 sequence is 11 residues long. Trimming shortened V by 8 bases and J by 8 bases, and 12 bases separated the two germline ends. Germline CDR1 and CDR2: SNHLY and FYNNEI. The CDR3 loop reads CASQTFPEAFF. As DNA, the CDR3 is TGTGCCAGCCAGACCTTCCCCGAAGCTTTCTTT. Full variable domain (missing parts from reference TRBV2 and TRBJ1-1): EPEVTQTPSHQVTQMGQEVILRCVPISNHLYFYWYRQILGQKVEFLVSFYNNEISEKSEIFDDQFSVERPDGSNFTLKIRSTKLEDSAMYFCASQTFPEAFFGQGTRLTVV.

The sample holds a few counts of this clonotype. V is TRBV7-6 and J is TRBJ2-1, with TRBD2 matching 13 bases. The CDR3 runs 15 residues. V shed 7 bases and J 8 bases; nucleotides not matched to a gene: 8. Per germline, CDR1 SGHVS and CDR2 FNYEAQ. CDR3 protein: CASTSYGLAGDEQFF. The CDR3 bases are TGTGCCAGCACCTCTTACGGACTAGCGGGAGATGAGCAGTTCTTC.

Only a few counts were recorded for this clonotype. The V and J genes are TRBV12-5 and TRBJ1-1, with D maybe TRBD1 (6 bases). V lost 0 bases, J lost 1 base, and 18 bases lay in between. Germline CDR1 LGHNT, CDR2 FRNRAP. CDR3 length: 18 residues. CDR3 region: CASGLVGKDPGQNTEAFF. CDR3 bases: TGTGCTAGTGGTTTGGTAGGGAAAGATCCGGGACAGAACACTGAAGCTTTCTTT.

This clonotype was seen a handful of times. The chain combines TRBV7-6 with TRBJ1-1, with D possibly matching TRBD1 (5 bases). Trimming removed 0 bases at V and 7 bases at J, with 15 bases between. CDR3 length: 15 residues. CDR1 is SGHVS and CDR2 is FNYEAQ in the germline V gene. The CDR3 reads CASSLATANFLEAFF. The DNA of the CDR3 is TGTGCCAGCAGCTTAGCGACAGCTAACTTCCTTGAAGCTTTCTTT.

In this sample, this clonotype turned up a few times. This chain joins TRBV2 and TRBJ1-1; 9 bases line up with TRBD1. This CDR3 spans 17 amino acids. Germline V lookup: CDR1 SNHLY, CDR2 FYNNEI. The J segment lost 5 bases and the V segment lost 0 bases, leaving 10 bases of the junction unmatched. The CDR3 region has the DNA TGTGCCAGCAGTGAAGCGCGGGACAGGGTTTTAAGGACTGAAGCTTTCTTT. It is translated as CASSEARDRVLRTEAFF.

V usage is TRBV18 and J usage is TRBJ1-3, with D maybe TRBD1 (6 bases). Trimming shortened V by 1 base and J by 0 bases, and 10 bases separated the two germline ends. This CDR3 region has 16 residues. Looked up from germline, CDR1 is KGHSH and CDR2 is LQKENI. The CDR3 DNA reads as TGTGCCAGCTCACCACGACAGGCAAACTCTGGAAACACCATATATTTT. Translation gives CASSPRQANSGNTIYF.

In this sample, this clonotype turned up a few times. The chain joins TRBV20-1 to TRBJ2-2, with a weak D call TRBD2 (6 bases). The germline gives CDR1 DFQATT, CDR2 SNEGSKA (reference sequence). The CDR3 runs 14 residues. The V gene lost 3 bases and the J gene lost 2 bases, with 10 bases spanning the gap. This CDR3 reads CSARGLTNTGELFF. In DNA form, the CDR3 reads TGCAGTGCTAGGGGACTTACTAACACCGGGGAGCTGTTTTTT.

This clonotype was counted many times. The chain recombines TRBV20-1 with TRBJ2-7, with a weak D call TRBD2 (5 bases). The length of the CDR3 is 11 residues. The V gene's germline CDR1 is DFQATT and CDR2 SNEGSKA (reference sequence). Trimming shortened V by 4 bases and J by 3 bases, and 7 bases separated the two germline ends. This chain's CDR3 is CSATEDYEQYF. CDR3 DNA: TGCAGTGCTACGGAGGACTACGAGCAGTACTTC.

This clonotype turned up a few times. The chain employs TRBV12-3 or TRBV12-4 and TRBJ2-7; D may match TRBD1 or TRBD2 (5 bases each). CDR3 length: 12 residues. Trimming removed 3 bases at V and 7 bases at J, with 10 bases between. CDR3 DNA: TGTGCCAGCAGTTTTGGGACGAGGGAGCAGTACGTC. Translation: CASSFGTREQYV.

This clonotype came up a few times. The chain links TRBV20-1 to TRBJ2-7; D might be TRBD1 or TRBD2, each matching 7 bases. CDR1 is DFQATT and CDR2 is SNEGSKA in the germline V gene (reference sequence). There are 16 residues in the CDR3. Trimming removed 0 bases at V and 1 base at J, with 16 bases between. CDR3 in amino acids: CSARDFAQGGSYEQYF. In nucleotides, the CDR3 is TGCAGTGCTAGAGATTTCGCGCAGGGGGGGTCCTACGAGCAGTACTTC.

The chain couples TRBV4-3 to TRBJ1-2; 9 bases map to TRBD1. Trimming took 0 bases from V and 4 from J; bases not matched to a gene: 3. Germline CDR1 LGHNA, CDR2 YSLEER. The CDR3 covers 15 residues. CDR3 nucleotides: TGCGCCAGCAGCCAAGATACAGGGGGCGGCTATGGCTACACCTTC. Its translation: CASSQDTGGGYGYTF.

This clonotype was recorded a few times. The chain employs TRBV18 and TRBJ2-5; 9 bases align to TRBD2. V was pared by 0 bases and J by 3 bases, with 5 bases of the junction left unmatched. Germline V gene lookup returns CDR1 KGHSH and CDR2 LQKENI. The CDR3 sequence is 16 residues long. The CDR3 coding sequence is TGTGCCAGCTCACCACCGGTGGGACTAGCAGAAGAGACCCAGTACTTC. It codes for CASSPPVGLAEETQYF. Based on the CDR3 plus reference TRBV18 and TRBJ2-5, the full variable domain is NAGVMQNPRHLVRRRGQEARLRCSPMKGHSHVYWYRQLPEEGLKFMVYLQKENIIDESGMPKERFSAEFPKEGPSILRIQQVVRGDSAAYFCASSPPVGLAEETQYFGPGTRLLVL.